The rows below give T cell receptor beta chains drawn from one sample of a study of cytomegalovirus exposure and HLA in healthy donors. Produced via immunoSEQ multiplex PCR; TCRdb's table is partial and in-frame only. Among about 130,000 clones listed, less than 80% were seen once. Sequencing was performed on PBMCs. These TCRs come from a man younger than 40 in good health and CMV-seronegative. The CDR3 runs from the conserved cysteine through the conserved F or W. The D gene is left open where the match is weak. Size tells how often a clone was seen (once, few, many) or the class of an expanded clone, and some rows leave it out.

D: .; size: .; J: TRBJ1-2; V: TRBV28; DNA: TGTGCCAGCAGTTCCCAAAGGTGGGACAATGGCTACACCTTC; CDR3: CASSSQRWDNGYTF
D: .; size: .; J: TRBJ2-5; V: TRBV11-2; DNA: TGTGCCAGCAGCGCCCCGGGACAAGGGGTAGGGACCCAGTACTTC; CDR3: CASSAPGQGVGTQYF
D: TRBD1; size: .; J: TRBJ1-2; V: TRBV7-2; DNA: TGTGCCAGCAGCTTAGTGACAGGGGGCAACTATGGCTACACCTTC; CDR3: CASSLVTGGNYGYTF
D: .; size: .; J: TRBJ2-5; V: TRBV5-5; DNA: TGTGCCAGCAGGGGGCAGGCCGAAGAGACCCAGTACTTC; CDR3: CASRGQAEETQYF
D: .; size: .; J: TRBJ2-5; V: TRBV28; DNA: TGTGCCAGCAGTTTACCTGAAGGACAGCCAGAGACCCAGTACTTC; CDR3: CASSLPEGQPETQYF
D: TRBD2; size: .; J: TRBJ2-5; V: TRBV6-6; DNA: TGTGCCAGCGGGACTAGCGGGGCGGAAGAGACCCAGTACTTC; CDR3: CASGTSGAEETQYF
D: .; size: .; J: TRBJ1-1; V: TRBV5-1; DNA: TGCGCCAGCAGCGTCGTGGGTGGAGAGCCTGAAGCTTTCTTT; CDR3: CASSVVGGEPEAFF
D: TRBD1; size: .; J: TRBJ2-7; V: TRBV10-3; DNA: TGTGCCATCAGGACCGGGACAGGGGACGACGAGCAGTACTTC; CDR3: CAIRTGTGDDEQYF
D: .; size: .; J: TRBJ1-4; V: TRBV9; DNA: TGTGCCAGCAGCGCTGGACAGAGCTTAGGGGTTAGTGAAAAACTGTTTTTT; CDR3: CASSAGQSLGVSEKLFF
D: .; size: .; J: TRBJ2-7; V: TRBV2; DNA: TGTGCCAGCACGGGTGCGCGGGGGCGAGGGGAGCAGTACTTC; CDR3: CASTGARGRGEQYF
D: TRBD1; size: .; J: TRBJ2-7; V: TRBV4-3; DNA: TGCGCCAGCAGCCAGATTTTAACAGGGGGCGCCGGCAACGAGCAGTACTTC; CDR3: CASSQILTGGAGNEQYF
D: .; size: .; J: TRBJ1-1; V: TRBV2; DNA: TGTGCCAGCAGTCGAGATGAGGCAGTCACTGAAGCTTTCTTT; CDR3: CASSRDEAVTEAFF
D: TRBD1; size: .; J: TRBJ1-5; V: TRBV2; DNA: TGTGCCAGCAGTGACTTTGGAGGGGGCCAGCCCCAGCATTTT; CDR3: CASSDFGGGQPQHF
D: .; size: .; J: TRBJ2-7; V: TRBV7-6; DNA: TGTGCCAGCAGCCCGCCGGGACTTTACTCCTACGAGCAGTACTTC; CDR3: CASSPPGLYSYEQYF
D: .; size: once; J: TRBJ1-1; V: TRBV7-9; DNA: TGTGCCAGCAGCCGGACAGCTAACACTGAAGCTTTCTTT; CDR3: CASSRTANTEAFF
D: TRBD1; size: .; J: TRBJ1-1; V: TRBV19; DNA: TGTGCCAGTAGCGCTGACAGGGAAGAAGCTTTCTTT; CDR3: CASSADREEAFF
D: .; size: .; J: TRBJ1-5; V: TRBV5-5; DNA: TGTGCCAGCCGGGGAACCTTGGGTCAGCCCCAGCATTTT; CDR3: CASRGTLGQPQHF
D: TRBD1; size: .; J: TRBJ1-1; V: TRBV2; DNA: TGTGCCAACCGGGACAGACGAACTGAAGCTTTCTTT; CDR3: CANRDRRTEAFF
D: TRBD2; size: few; J: TRBJ2-5; V: TRBV7-9; DNA: TGTGCCAGCAGCTTAGGACTAGCGGATCAAGAGACCCAGTACTTC; CDR3: CASSLGLADQETQYF
D: .; size: .; J: TRBJ1-1; V: TRBV5-1; DNA: TGCGCCAGCAGCTTACAGGGAATAGACACTGAAGCTTTCTTT; CDR3: CASSLQGIDTEAFF
D: TRBD1; size: few; J: TRBJ1-4; V: TRBV6-1; DNA: TGTGCCACCCACAGGGGCTTTTATGAAAAACTGTTTTTT; CDR3: CATHRGFYEKLFF
D: .; size: once; J: TRBJ1-5; V: TRBV28; DNA: TGTGCCAGCAGCTACAATCAGCCCCAGCATTTT; CDR3: CASSYNQPQHF
D: TRBD2; size: .; J: TRBJ2-7; V: TRBV7-2; DNA: TGTGCCAGCAGCTTAGTGGGCCTAGCGGGGAAGCCCTCCTACGAGCAGTACTTC; CDR3: CASSLVGLAGKPSYEQYF
D: .; size: .; J: TRBJ2-3; V: TRBV27; DNA: TGTGCCAGCAGTCCCCAACCGGGGATGAGCACAGATACGCAGTATTTT; CDR3: CASSPQPGMSTDTQYF
D: .; size: .; J: TRBJ1-1; V: TRBV5-1; DNA: TGCGCCAGCAGCTTTCCCGGGGCTGAAGCTTTCTTT; CDR3: CASSFPGAEAFF
D: .; size: .; J: TRBJ2-1; V: TRBV2; DNA: TGTGCCAGCAGTAGACAGACGATCAACAATGAGCAGTTCTTC; CDR3: CASSRQTINNEQFF
D: .; size: few; J: TRBJ2-5; V: TRBV5-1; DNA: TGCGCCAGCAGTCAACAGCAAGAGACCCAGTACTTC; CDR3: CASSQQQETQYF
D: .; size: few; J: TRBJ2-6; V: TRBV30; DNA: TGTGCCTGGAGTGTCTACGGGTCTGGGGCCAACGTCCTGACTTTC; CDR3: CAWSVYGSGANVLTF
D: .; size: .; J: TRBJ2-1; V: TRBV5-1; DNA: TGCGCCAGTAAACCCGCAGGGCCGTACAATGGGCAGTTCTTC; CDR3: CASKPAGPYNGQFF
D: TRBD1; size: .; J: TRBJ2-7; V: TRBV28; DNA: TGTGCCAGCAGTTCCTCCCCCGGGACAGGGAACCACGAGCAGTACTTC; CDR3: CASSSSPGTGNHEQYF
D: TRBD1; size: once; J: TRBJ2-3; V: TRBV2; DNA: TGTGCCAGCAGTGGGGACAGGGCTGAAGGTACGCAGTATTTT; CDR3: CASSGDRAEGTQYF
D: TRBD1; size: few; J: TRBJ2-7; V: TRBV10-2; DNA: TGCGCCAGCAGTGAGTCGGGACAGGGTGAATACGAGCAGTACTTC; CDR3: CASSESGQGEYEQYF
D: .; size: .; J: TRBJ2-7; V: TRBV19; DNA: TGTGCCAGTAGTGCCACCGACAGGCAAACCTACGAGCAGTACTTC; CDR3: CASSATDRQTYEQYF
D: TRBD2; size: .; J: TRBJ2-3; V: TRBV11-1; DNA: TGTGCCAGCAGCTTAGGGGTGTTGGTGGGGGGGGGCACAGATACGCAGTATTTT; CDR3: CASSLGVLVGGGTDTQYF